Below, 30 T cell receptor beta chains from the same sample are listed, as sequenced in a study of shared clonotypes between healthy human individuals. The method was immunoSEQ multiplex PCR; TCRdb's version includes in-frame clones alone and lacks a portion of them. The sample consists of about 110,000 clones, around 64% of them appearing once. What was sequenced was memory CD8+ T cells sorted from blood. Specified subset: CD45RO+ cells pooled with CCR7-negative TemRA cells. The receptors originated from a woman aged 25 to 45 in good health.

The table lists this clone with many counts. The chain uses TRBV4-1 and TRBJ2-7; D may match TRBD1 or TRBD2 (6 bases each). The CDR3 extends over 15 amino acids. Trimming stripped 1 base from V and 3 bases from J, with 13 bases between. Germline CDR1 reads MGHRA; CDR2 reads YSYEKL. DNA for the CDR3: TGCGCCAGCAGCCAAGTAGGAGGGGGAGACTACGAGCAGTACTTC. Translated, it gives CASSQVGGGDYEQYF.

This chain connects TRBV27 to TRBJ2-3; D not certain. The V and J ends lost 5 bases and 1 base respectively, with 10 bases between them. CDR3 length: 14 amino acids. CDR1 is MNHEY and CDR2 is SMNVEV in the germline V gene (reference sequence). CDR3: CASSPHLGTDTQYF. CDR3 nucleotide sequence: TGTGCCAGCAGTCCACACCTGGGCACAGATACGCAGTATTTT.

This rearrangement joins TRBV5-4 to TRBJ1-1; D is unclear. V lost 0 bases to trimming and J lost 2 bases, with 5 bases between them. The CDR3 is 13 residues long. The V gene's germline CDR1 is SGHNT and CDR2 YYREEE (reference sequence). CDR3 sequence (DNA): TGTGCCAGCAGCTTGGTCACCAACACTGAAGCTTTCTTT. As protein: CASSLVTNTEAFF.

This clone has at least ten counts. Other DNA sequences of this sample code for an identical CDR3. The rearrangement uses TRBV14 and TRBJ2-7; D not resolved. The CDR3 contains 12 residues. Trimming took 4 bases from V and 3 from J, leaving 7 bases between them. Germline CDR1 reads SGHDN; CDR2 reads FVKESK. The CDR3 region is CASSPANYEQYF. CDR3 in DNA: TGTGCCAGCAGCCCTGCCAACTACGAGCAGTACTTC.

V usage is TRBV7-9 and J usage is TRBJ2-2, with D maybe TRBD1 (5 bases). V dropped 5 bases and J dropped 0 bases, with 16 bases sitting between them. The CDR3 is 17 residues long. The germline gives CDR1 SEHNR, CDR2 FQNEAQ (reference sequence). The CDR3 reads CASSPPEWTPNTGELFF. In DNA, the CDR3 is TGTGCCAGCAGCCCTCCGGAGTGGACACCGAACACCGGGGAGCTGTTTTTT.

This clone was counted many times. This sequence joins TRBV2 and TRBJ2-2; D might be TRBD1 (6 bases). Germline V CDR1 and CDR2: SNHLY, FYNNEI. CDR3 length: 16 residues. Trimming removed 2 bases from V and 6 bases from J, with 16 bases in between. CDR3 DNA sequence: TGTGCCAGCAGTGAAAGTGACAGGACCGAGGCCGGGGAGCTGTTTTTT. Its translation: CASSESDRTEAGELFF.

Details on this clone: Other nucleotide sequences from this sample produce the same CDR3. The V call is TRBV27, the J call TRBJ1-1; 8 bases are a match to TRBD1. The J segment lost 1 base and the V segment lost 2 bases, leaving 6 bases of the junction unmatched. Looked up from germline, CDR1 is MNHEY and CDR2 is SMNVEV (reference sequence). This CDR3 spans 16 amino acids. The CDR3: CASSLGQGARNTEAFF. The CDR3 DNA reads as TGTGCCAGCAGTTTAGGGCAGGGGGCAAGGAACACTGAAGCTTTCTTT.

V and J are TRBV4-1 and TRBJ2-3; 7 nucleotides line up with TRBD2. Looked up from germline, CDR1 is MGHRA and CDR2 is YSYEKL. The V segment lost 1 base and the J segment 4 bases; nucleotides outside the gene matches: 8. This CDR3 spans 16 amino acids. In nucleotides, the CDR3 is TGCGCCAGCAGCCAAGCCAGCGGGGCTACGGCAGATACGCAGTATTTT. This codes for CASSQASGATADTQYF.

The table lists this clone with a few counts. The chain combines TRBV27 with TRBJ1-1; D is perhaps TRBD1 (5 bases). CDR1 and CDR2 (germline): MNHEY, SMNVEV (reference sequence). This CDR3 has 13 amino acids. V shed 11 bases and J shed 4 bases, with 17 bases lying between them. The CDR3 loop reads CAAGSDKATEAFF. As DNA, the CDR3 is TGTGCCGCGGGGTCGGACAAGGCCACTGAAGCTTTCTTT.

This rearrangement joins TRBV4-1 to TRBJ1-5, with unresolved D. The CDR3 spans 15 residues. V gave up 1 base and J gave up 2 bases, with 9 bases separating them. Germline V gene data show CDR1 as MGHRA and CDR2 as YSYEKL. CDR3 protein: CASSQGSIGNQPQHF. The CDR3 nucleotides read TGCGCCAGCAGCCAAGGGAGCATCGGCAATCAGCCCCAGCATTTT.

The genes are TRBV6-1 and TRBJ1-1; 7 bases align to TRBD1. V was pared by 2 bases and J by 0 bases, with 9 bases of the junction left unmatched. Germline V lookup: CDR1 MNHNS, CDR2 SASEGT. This CDR3 region has 17 residues. CDR3 DNA: TGTGCCAGCAGTGAATTTTGGGACAGATTCATGAACACTGAAGCTTTCTTT. Amino acid sequence: CASSEFWDRFMNTEAFF.

The chain carries TRBV7-9 and TRBJ1-1; a weak D match, TRBD1 (5 bases). The CDR3 sequence is 14 residues long. The germline V gene has CDR1 SEHNR and CDR2 FQNEAQ (reference sequence). V was shortened by 8 bases and J by 1 base, with 14 bases between the two germline ends. CDR3 sequence (DNA): TGTGCCAGCGGGAGGGACGGGGGGAACACTGAAGCTTTCTTT. It specifies CASGRDGGNTEAFF. Looking up the rest from reference TRBV7-9 and TRBJ1-1 gives the full variable domain: DTGVSQNPRHKITKRGQNVTFRCDPISEHNRLYWYRQTLGQGPEFLTYFQNEAQLEKSRLLSDRFSAERPKGSFSTLEIQRTEQGDSAMYLCASGRDGGNTEAFFGQGTRLTVV.

This clone was observed a handful of times. The gene calls are TRBV28 and TRBJ2-2; D call uncertain. The germline gives CDR1 MDHEN, CDR2 SYDVKM. The CDR3 has 12 residues. V lost 7 bases and J lost 10, with 13 bases in between. CDR3 coding DNA: TGTGCCAGCATATCTGTAAGAAAGGAGCTGTTTTTT. This sequence encodes CASISVRKELFF.

J is TRBJ1-5 and V is TRBV19; D not certain. The CDR3 totals 13 residues. The ends were cut back, 11 bases at V and 0 bases at J, with 11 bases in the middle. The germline V gene has CDR1 LNHDA and CDR2 SQIVND (reference sequence). The CDR3 DNA follows: TGTGCCTGCTGGGGTTATAGCAATCAGCCCCAGCATTTT. It yields the protein CACWGYSNQPQHF.

This chain links TRBV6-1 with TRBJ2-7; 9 positions match TRBD1. This CDR3 spans 14 amino acids. The V gene end was trimmed by 2 bases and the J gene end by 3 bases; junction bases not matched to a gene: 2. The V gene's germline CDR1 is MNHNS and CDR2 SASEGT. The CDR3 reads CASSEWTGVYEQYF. CDR3 sequence (DNA): TGTGCCAGCAGTGAATGGACAGGGGTCTACGAGCAGTACTTC.

This clone appeared a few times. The V gene is TRBV15, the J gene TRBJ2-2; 8 nucleotides line up with TRBD2. Germline CDR1 is LNHNV and CDR2 is YYDKDF (reference sequence). The trim removed 0 bases at V and 4 bases at J, leaving 10 bases unmatched. The CDR3 is 18 amino acids. CDR3 bases: TGTGCCACCAGCAGAGACCGCGAAGCGGGAGTGGGCACCGGGGAGCTGTTTTTT. Amino acid sequence: CATSRDREAGVGTGELFF. The full variable domain, in which reference TRBV15 and TRBJ2-2 provide the parts outside the CDR3, is DAMVIQNPRYQVTQFGKPVTLSCSQTLNHNVMYWYQQKSSQAPKLLFHYYDKDFNNEADTPDNFQSRRPNTSFCFLDIRSPGLGDTAMYLCATSRDREAGVGTGELFFGEGSRLTVL.

The chain is built from TRBV27 and TRBJ2-1; D might be TRBD2 (6 bases). The V gene lost 7 bases and the J gene lost 7 bases, with 23 bases spanning the gap. Germline V gene data show CDR1 as MNHEY and CDR2 as SMNVEV (reference sequence). The CDR3 is made up of 16 amino acids. CDR3 region: CASKRDPGLRWNEQFF. The CDR3 bases are TGTGCCAGCAAGAGGGATCCGGGACTCCGGTGGAATGAGCAGTTCTTC.

The V gene is TRBV5-1, the J gene TRBJ2-3, with 12 bases that match TRBD2. Looked up from germline, CDR1 is SGHRS and CDR2 is YFSETQ. The J segment lost 7 bases and the V segment lost 4 bases, leaving 19 bases of the junction unmatched. There are 19 residues in the CDR3. CDR3: CASSPSVRLTSGRGNTQYF. In nucleotides, the CDR3 is TGCGCCAGCAGCCCGAGTGTGAGGCTGACTAGCGGGAGAGGAAATACGCAGTATTTT.

This clone was observed once. The chain joins TRBV27 to TRBJ1-1; no clear D gene. The germline V gene has CDR1 MNHEY and CDR2 SMNVEV (reference sequence). Trimming removed 2 bases from V and 2 bases from J, with 12 bases in between. The CDR3 has 15 amino acids. The CDR3 loop is CASSLGPGSNTEAFF. The CDR3 coding sequence is TGTGCCAGCAGTTTAGGACCAGGAAGTAACACTGAAGCTTTCTTT.

This clone was seen a handful of times. This rearrangement joins TRBV9 to TRBJ2-2, with a possible D match to TRBD2 (7 bases). V was clipped by 6 bases and J by 1 base, with 13 bases between them. Germline assignment: CDR1 SGDLS and CDR2 YYNGEE. The CDR3 is 15 residues long. Here the CDR3 DNA reads TGTGCCAGCACCCCGGGGGGCATGAACACCGGGGAGCTGTTTTTT. Translating gives CASTPGGMNTGELFF.

This clone appeared a single time. The chain has TRBV5-6 and TRBJ1-2; the D gene is possibly TRBD1 (5 bases). V lost 2 bases, J lost 2 bases, and 13 bases lay in between. Germline V CDR1 and CDR2: SGHDT, YYEEEE. The CDR3 covers 15 residues. CDR3 sequence (DNA): TGTGCCAGCAGCTTTCCCGGGGCCGGGAACTATGGCTACACCTTC. Translated, it gives CASSFPGAGNYGYTF.

J is TRBJ2-5 and V is TRBV28; 9 bases align to TRBD2. The better agreement between TRBJ2-7 and the DNA end casts doubt on the J call. The CDR3 covers 24 residues. Germline lookup yields CDR1 MDHEN and CDR2 SYDVKM. CDR3 sequence: CASSLNLLRKAGLAGSKSSYEQYF. As DNA, the CDR3 is TGTGCCAGCAGTTTAAATCTTCTCCGAAAAGCGGGGCTAGCGGGATCCAAATCCTCCTACGAGCAGTACTTC.

The chain joins TRBV5-1 to TRBJ1-1, with 9 bases aligning to TRBD1. The V segment lost 4 bases and the J segment 4 bases; nucleotides outside the gene matches: 11. Per germline, CDR1 SGHRS and CDR2 YFSETQ. CDR3 length: 16 amino acids. As DNA, the CDR3 is TGCGCCAGCAGCCCGTACAGGGGGCGCGCGACCACTGAAGCTTTCTTT. Translated: CASSPYRGRATTEAFF.

Concerning this clone: A far larger clone is a single base away, which makes a read error likely. The gene calls are TRBV10-1 and TRBJ2-7; D is undetermined. V was cut by 0 bases and J by 2 bases, with 2 bases left in between. This CDR3 is 12 amino acids long. In germline, CDR1 is WNHNN, CDR2 SYGVQD (reference sequence). The CDR3 DNA is TGCGCCAGCAGTGAGTCAGCCTACGAGCAGTACTTC. This encodes CASSESAYEQYF.

This rearrangement joins TRBV9 to TRBJ2-7, with D possibly being TRBD2 (5 bases). The CDR3 is made up of 14 amino acids. Germline V lookup: CDR1 SGDLS, CDR2 YYNGEE. The V end was cut by 0 bases, the J end by 6 bases, with 13 bases between. Written as DNA, the CDR3 is TGTGCCAGCAGCGTAGGGACTCGACCTCTCGAGCAGTACTTC. This translates into CASSVGTRPLEQYF. The entire variable domain, with the rest obtained from reference TRBV9 and TRBJ2-7, is as follows: DSGVTQTPKHLITATGQRVTLRCSPRSGDLSVYWYQQSLDQGLQFLIQYYNGEERAKGNILERFSAQQFPDLHSELNLSSLELGDSALYFCASSVGTRPLEQYFGPGTRLTVT.

The chain is built from TRBV6-4 and TRBJ1-6, with TRBD1 identical over 7 bases. The V gene's germline CDR1 is MRHNA and CDR2 SNTAGT. The trim removed 4 bases at V and 9 bases at J, leaving 3 bases unmatched. CDR3 length: 13 amino acids. This CDR3 is CASSVRDSSPLHF. The DNA for the CDR3 is TGTGCCAGCAGTGTTCGGGACAGTTCACCCCTCCACTTT.

The chain links TRBV4-2 to TRBJ2-2; D perhaps matches TRBD1 (6 bases). The CDR3 sequence is 16 residues long. The germline V gene has CDR1 LGHNA and CDR2 YNFKEQ. The V gene lost 0 bases and the J gene lost 4 bases, with 12 bases spanning the gap. CDR3 in amino acids: CASSQDTGHRTGELFF. CDR3 bases: TGTGCCAGCAGCCAAGATACGGGACATCGCACCGGGGAGCTGTTTTTT.

About this clone: A much larger clone sits a single nucleotide away, making a read error possible. The sample holds other DNA sequences that translate to the same CDR3. The chain combines TRBV14 with TRBJ2-7; TRBD2 matches at 11 bases. The CDR3 sequence is 15 residues long. The germline V gene has CDR1 SGHDN and CDR2 FVKESK. V lost 1 base, J lost 1 base, and 0 bases stayed unmatched. Here the CDR3 reads CASSQGLAGSYEQYF. CDR3 bases: TGTGCCAGCAGCCAAGGACTAGCGGGGTCCTACGAGCAGTACTTC.

Only one count was recorded for this clone. The chain has TRBV7-9 and TRBJ1-4; no definite D call. Germline V gene sequence: CDR1 SEHNR, CDR2 FQNEAQ (reference sequence). Trimming removed 6 bases from V and 3 bases from J, with 11 bases in between. The CDR3 loop spans 14 amino acids. CDR3 DNA: TGTGCCAGCAGTCCCACTAACTCTAATGAAAAACTGTTTTTT. Its protein product is CASSPTNSNEKLFF.

The chain combines TRBV5-1 with TRBJ2-1, with 7 bases aligning to TRBD1. V dropped 4 bases and J dropped 11; count of bases not matched to a gene: 15. The V gene's germline CDR1 is SGHRS and CDR2 YFSETQ. The CDR3 runs 15 residues. The CDR3 here is CASSPIGTDLGKQFF. In nucleotides, the CDR3 is TGCGCCAGCAGCCCCATCGGGACAGACCTGGGTAAGCAGTTCTTC.